The rows below give T cell receptor beta chains drawn from one sample of a study of Graves' ophthalmopathy and Graves' hyperthyroidism. From the multiplex PCR reads, TCRdb called clonotypes with MiXCR, one entry per CDR3 protein. The sample shows roughly 380,000 distinct CDR3 sequences, 15% of them seen only once. The specimen was peripheral blood. Source of these receptors: a woman aged 18-29 years with stable Graves' hyperthyroidism. The CDR3 runs from the conserved cysteine through the conserved F or W. A D gene is named only where the DNA matches it firmly. Clone size appears in some rows only: once, few, many, or a class for an expanded clone.

TRBJ2-5	TRBV4-2	-	-	CASSQDQAGGIQETQYF	TGTGCCAGCAGCCAAGATCAGGCAGGGGGGATACAAGAGACCCAGTACTTC
TRBJ1-2	TRBV11-2	-	many	CASSSVWRYGYTF	TGTGCCAGCAGCTCCGTCTGGCGCTATGGCTACACCTTC
TRBJ1-2	TRBV4-1	-	many	CASSQQGNYGYTF	TGCGCCAGCAGCCAACAGGGGAACTATGGCTACACCTTC
TRBJ2-7	TRBV6-2/TRBV6-3	-	many	CASSYSTQAHLTYEQYF	TGTGCCAGCAGTTACTCGACGCAAGCCCATTTAACATACGAGCAGTACTTC
TRBJ1-2	TRBV4-1	-	-	CASSQDYPLLGSYGYTF	TGCGCCAGCAGCCAAGACTACCCCCTACTGGGGTCATATGGCTACACCTTC
TRBJ2-5	TRBV2	-	-	CASSEMVSVGETQYF	TGTGCCAGCAGTGAAATGGTCTCCGTGGGGGAGACCCAGTACTTC
TRBJ2-2	TRBV15	TRBD2	many	CATSPWTSGEVGELFF	TGTGCCACCAGCCCTTGGACTAGCGGGGAAGTCGGGGAGCTGTTTTTT
TRBJ2-7	TRBV2	-	once	CASSLTSSVLGYEQYF	TGTGCCAGCAGTCTAACCTCATCGGTATTAGGCTACGAGCAGTACTTC
TRBJ2-7	TRBV12-3/TRBV12-4	-	-	CASSFGPGEEQYF	TGTGCCAGCAGTTTTGGCCCCGGGGAAGAGCAGTACTTC
TRBJ1-6	TRBV7-2	-	many	CASSKYNSPLHF	TGTGCCAGCAGCAAATATAATTCACCCCTCCACTTT
TRBJ2-4	TRBV12-3/TRBV12-4	-	many	CASSSLRVAKNIQYF	TGTGCCAGCAGTTCGCTCAGAGTAGCCAAAAACATTCAGTACTTC
TRBJ2-5	TRBV7-8	TRBD2	-	CASSLASGGLGRETQYF	TGTGCCAGCAGCTTAGCCAGCGGGGGGCTGGGAAGAGAGACCCAGTACTTC
TRBJ2-2	TRBV7-3	-	many	CASSLTSEGTGELFF	TGTGCCAGCAGCTTAACTAGCGAGGGTACCGGGGAGCTGTTTTTT
TRBJ1-1	TRBV12-3/TRBV12-4	-	-	CASSFPWNTEAFF	TGTGCCAGCAGTTTTCCATGGAACACTGAAGCTTTCTTT
TRBJ1-2	TRBV5-1	-	-	CASSENIGGYGYTF	TGCGCCAGCAGCGAAAATATTGGTGGGTATGGCTACACCTTC
TRBJ2-7	TRBV2	TRBD1	few	CASSPDRGVSYEQYF	TGTGCCAGCAGTCCTGACAGGGGGGTCTCCTACGAGCAGTACTTC
TRBJ1-6	TRBV6-1	-	-	CASSSLGMGKGGNSPLHF	TGTGCCAGCAGCTCCCTTGGCATGGGAAAAGGGGGGAATTCACCCCTCCACTTT
TRBJ1-5	TRBV6-5	-	many	CASSYDGNQPQHF	TGTGCCAGCAGTTACGACGGCAATCAGCCCCAGCATTTT
TRBJ2-2	TRBV5-1	-	few	CASSFNQWGTTGELFF	TGCGCCAGCAGCTTCAATCAATGGGGGACCACCGGGGAGCTGTTTTTT
TRBJ1-5	TRBV12-3/TRBV12-4	-	many	CASSPGTPYQPQHF	TGTGCCAGCAGTCCCGGGACACCCTATCAGCCCCAGCATTTT
TRBJ2-2	TRBV19	TRBD2	once	CASKPRSGGAAGELFF	TGTGCCAGTAAACCCCGTAGCGGGGGGGCCGCCGGGGAGCTGTTTTTT
TRBJ1-1	TRBV19	TRBD1	many	CATVDRATEAFF	TGTGCCACCGTCGACAGGGCCACTGAAGCTTTCTTT
TRBJ2-7	TRBV18	-	-	CASSPDTPSYEQYF	TGTGCCAGCTCACCCGACACCCCCTCGTACGAGCAGTACTTC
TRBJ1-2	TRBV19	TRBD1	many	CATRQGDGHTF	TGTGCCACCCGACAGGGGGACGGCCACACCTTC
TRBJ1-3	TRBV10-3	-	many	CAISEQGTGPIYF	TGTGCCATCAGTGAACAGGGCACGGGACCCATATATTTT
TRBJ1-1	TRBV20-1	TRBD1	many	CSARTGNREAFF	TGCAGTGCTCGGACAGGGAACCGTGAAGCTTTCTTT
TRBJ1-6	TRBV3-1	-	-	CASTFSKGIGVNSPLHF	TGTGCCAGCACCTTCTCCAAGGGAATAGGGGTTAATTCACCCCTCCACTTT
TRBJ1-2	TRBV29-1	-	many	CSVEGRSGYTF	TGCAGCGTTGAAGGGAGGTCAGGCTACACCTTC
TRBJ1-1	TRBV12-3/TRBV12-4	TRBD1	many	CASSPDRYMNTEAFF	TGTGCCAGCAGTCCGGACAGGTACATGAACACTGAAGCTTTCTTT
TRBJ1-1	TRBV9	-	many	CASSVRGANTEAFF	TGTGCCAGCAGCGTAAGGGGTGCGAACACTGAAGCTTTCTTT
TRBJ1-1	TRBV7-2	-	many	CASSPIGGPTKNTEAFF	TGTGCCAGCAGCCCCATCGGAGGACCTACTAAGAACACTGAAGCTTTCTTT
TRBJ1-1	TRBV12-3/TRBV12-4	TRBD1	many	CASSRRGQGGTEAFF	TGTGCCAGCAGTCGCCGGGGACAGGGGGGTACTGAAGCTTTCTTT
TRBJ1-1	TRBV6-5	-	-	CASTLDRPLTNTEAFF	TGTGCCAGCACTTTGGACAGACCATTAACTAACACTGAAGCTTTCTTT
TRBJ1-6	TRBV2	TRBD1	many	CASTGTGLRNSPLHF	TGTGCCAGTACCGGGACAGGGTTGAGGAATTCGCCCCTCCACTTT
TRBJ1-6	TRBV9	-	many	CASSPGTEDSPLHF	TGTGCCAGCAGTCCCGGGACGGAGGATTCACCCCTCCACTTT
TRBJ2-2	TRBV19	-	-	CASSIDSRGRTGELFF	TGTGCCAGTAGTATAGATAGCCGGGGGCGCACCGGGGAGCTGTTTTTT
TRBJ2-7	TRBV6-2/TRBV6-3	-	many	CASSYLQYEQYF	TGTGCCAGCAGTTACCTTCAGTACGAGCAGTACTTC
TRBJ2-7	TRBV6-5	-	many	CASSNSGSTGEQYF	TGTGCCAGCAGTAATTCGGGCAGCACCGGCGAGCAGTACTTC
TRBJ1-2	TRBV5-1	TRBD1	-	CATTGTGGPCGYTF	TGCGCCACCACCGGGACAGGGGGGCCCTGTGGCTACACCTTC
TRBJ1-1	TRBV20-1	-	many	CSARGYGEMNTEAFF	TGCAGTGCTAGGGGATACGGGGAAATGAACACTGAAGCTTTCTTT
TRBJ1-6	TRBV19	-	few	CASSRTDSPLHF	TGTGCCAGTAGTAGGACAGATTCACCCCTCCACTTT
TRBJ1-3	TRBV11-2	-	-	CASSSLTSGVGNTIYF	TGTGCCAGCAGCTCTCTAACATCAGGGGTTGGAAACACCATATATTTT
TRBJ2-5	TRBV6-1	-	-	CASRVNYGETQYF	TGTGCCAGCAGGGTTAATTACGGGGAGACCCAGTACTTC
TRBJ2-5	TRBV7-9	-	many	CASSLYQETQYF	TGTGCCAGCAGCTTGTACCAAGAGACCCAGTACTTC
TRBJ2-3	TRBV12-3/TRBV12-4	-	few	CASRKSGSTDTQYF	TGTGCCAGCAGGAAGAGCGGGAGCACAGATACGCAGTATTTT
TRBJ1-5	TRBV24-1	-	many	CATSVGGAGNQPQHF	TGTGCCACCAGTGTGGGAGGGGCAGGTAATCAGCCCCAGCATTTT
TRBJ1-1	TRBV6-2/TRBV6-3	-	-	CASSYSMTGLEAFF	TGTGCCAGCAGTTACTCAATGACAGGCCTTGAGGCTTTCTTT
TRBJ1-1	TRBV3-1	TRBD1	few	CASSQKDRLNTEAFF	TGTGCCAGCAGCCAGAAGGACAGGCTGAACACTGAAGCTTTCTTT
TRBJ1-2	TRBV6-4	-	many	CASPGGGYTF	TGTGCCAGCCCTGGGGGTGGCTACACCTTC
TRBJ1-6	TRBV5-1	TRBD1	many	CASSRDRESPLHF	TGCGCCAGCAGCCGGGACAGGGAATCACCCCTCCACTTT
TRBJ1-1	TRBV6-1	TRBD1	-	CASSQGDRGGTEAFF	TGTGCCAGCAGTCAAGGGGACAGGGGTGGGACTGAAGCTTTCTTT
TRBJ1-1	TRBV2	-	many	CASSEHGNTEAFF	TGTGCCAGCAGTGAGCATGGGAACACTGAAGCTTTCTTT